The 7 T cell receptor beta chains given below trace back to one sample, sequenced in a study of T cell responses to AZD1222 COVID-19 vaccine. TCRdb's table, derived via immunoSEQ multiplex PCR, lists solely in-frame clones and lacks some. The sample lists around 99,000 clones, about 90% seen once, with approximately 4% in the top ten. The source material was peripheral blood, sampled on day 0 of AZD1222 vaccination. The receptor set was obtained from an adult in good health.

The chain combines TRBV7-8 with TRBJ1-5; D ambiguous. This CDR3 comprises 13 residues. Germline V gene lookup returns CDR1 SGHVS and CDR2 FQNEAQ. Trimming stripped 2 bases from V and 1 base from J, with 3 bases between. CDR3 loop: CASSLMSNQPQHF. CDR3 DNA sequence: TGTGCCAGCAGCTTAATGAGCAATCAGCCCCAGCATTTT.

This rearrangement joins TRBV19 to TRBJ1-2; perhaps TRBD1 as D (5 bases). Germline loops: CDR1 LNHDA, CDR2 SQIVND (reference sequence). V dropped 6 bases and J dropped 8 bases, with 16 bases sitting between them. The CDR3 is made up of 13 amino acids. Written as DNA, the CDR3 is TGTGCCAGTAGCCTGGGGGGTCAGAGAGGCTACACCTTC. Amino acid sequence: CASSLGGQRGYTF.

The chain's CDR3 is CASSPPDSNEQFF. In nucleotides, the CDR3 is TGTGCCAGCAGTCCCCCCGACAGCAATGAGCAGTTCTTC. The chain uses TRBV28 and TRBJ2-1; tentative D call: TRBD1 (5 bases). CDR3 length: 13 amino acids. Germline-derived CDR1 and CDR2 are MDHEN and SYDVKM. Trimming took 5 bases from V and 6 from J, leaving 11 bases between them.

The chain uses TRBV12-3 or TRBV12-4 and TRBJ1-5, with D perhaps TRBD1 (5 bases). The CDR3 totals 13 residues. The V end lost 5 bases, the J end lost 7 bases, and 12 bases lay between the germline ends. The CDR3, as DNA: TGTGCCAGCAGTCGGGGGTTAGGGCAGCCCCAGCATTTT. Its translation is CASSRGLGQPQHF.

The chain has TRBV5-1 and TRBJ2-7; D is uncertain. The germline V and J ends were trimmed by 1 base and 0 bases, with 8 bases remaining between them. The V gene's germline CDR1 is SGHRS and CDR2 YFSETQ. The CDR3 is 14 residues long. In DNA form, the CDR3 reads TGCGCCAGCAGCTTGATTCCAAGCTCCTACGAGCAGTACTTC. As protein: CASSLIPSSYEQYF.

This clone came up once. V gene TRBV7-9 combines with J gene TRBJ1-4; D uncertain. The V end lost 5 bases, the J end lost 6 bases, and 13 bases lay between the germline ends. The germline gives CDR1 SEHNR, CDR2 FQNEAQ (reference sequence). The CDR3 spans 14 residues. The CDR3 protein is CASSLGVPDEKLFF. As DNA, the CDR3 is TGTGCCAGCAGCCTCGGGGTACCGGATGAAAAACTGTTTTTT.

The CDR3 loop is CASSPPRGNTEAFF. CDR3 sequence (DNA): TGCGCCAGCAGCCCGCCTAGGGGGAACACTGAAGCTTTCTTT. V gene TRBV4-1 combines with J gene TRBJ1-1; a weak D match, TRBD1 (5 bases). The CDR3 extends over 14 amino acids. The V gene's germline CDR1 is MGHRA and CDR2 YSYEKL. The V gene lost 4 bases and the J gene lost 1 base, with 10 bases spanning the gap.